One and the same sample provided the 23 T cell receptor beta chains below, sequenced in a study of tumor-infiltrating lymphocytes in primary liver carcinoma. Joint extraction of RNA and DNA used roughly 19-32 mg of bulk tissue that was unsorted. Starting material of 500 to 600 ng total RNA yielded TCR beta cDNA via a constant-region primer. The TCR beta library was amplified through three nested multiplex PCR rounds in a modified ARM-PCR procedure. Researchers ran the first two PCR rounds for roughly 11 cycles each with TRBV1-TRBV30 forward primers and a C-beta reverse primer. One entry per CDR3 protein, called by TCRdb with MiXCR from the multiplex PCR reads. In the table there are 75,000 or so distinct CDR3 sequences, approximately 74% of which are singletons. Input material: liver tumor tissue from sampling region 4. Subset described: tumor region T4, right-lateral pole. These TCRs come from a man aged 35 to 55 with primary liver carcinoma and hepatitis B virus infection.

The sample holds many counts of this clonotype. This chain links TRBV6-2 or TRBV6-3 with TRBJ2-5; possibly TRBD2 for D (7 bases). CDR3 length: 15 amino acids. CDR1 MNHEY and CDR2 SVGEGT come from the germline V gene. V was shortened by 0 bases and J by 3 bases, with 11 bases between the two germline ends. The CDR3 loop reads CASSYSGRGKETQYF. The CDR3 coding sequence is TGTGCCAGCAGTTACTCGGGGAGGGGGAAAGAGACCCAGTACTTC.

Regarding this clonotype: The missing conserved phenylalanine or tryptophan at the end of this CDR3 makes a read error likely. Because the CDR3's place on the DNA is in doubt, the DNA is left out and the CDR3 is given as listed by TCRdb. The chain carries TRBV11-2 and TRBJ2-7; the table names TRBD1, a call not compared with the DNA. 13 amino acids form the CDR3, both terminal residues included. In germline, CDR1 is SGHAT, CDR2 FQNNGV. CDR3 protein: CASSLGGGYEHYI.

This clonotype has at least ten counts. The CDR3 sequence is CASSFGTTYEQYF. CDR3 nucleotide sequence: TGTGCCAGCAGCTTCGGGACCACCTACGAGCAGTACTTC. The chain is built from TRBV5-4 and TRBJ2-7; either TRBD1 or TRBD2 may fit D (5 bases each). This CDR3 is 13 amino acids long. CDR1 and CDR2 from the germline V gene are SGHNT and YYREEE (reference sequence). V lost 2 bases and J lost 2, with 8 bases in between.

At least ten counts were recorded for this clonotype. The chain is built from TRBV6-5 and TRBJ2-7; tentatively, D is TRBD2 (5 bases). CDR1 and CDR2 from the germline V gene are MNHEY and SVGAGI. Deletions cut 6 bases from V and 3 bases from J, with 15 bases between. The CDR3 covers 14 residues. CDR3 amino acids: CASSRDREGYEQYF. The CDR3 region has the DNA TGTGCCAGCAGCCGGGATCGTGAAGGCTACGAGCAGTACTTC.

Relative to its sample, this clonotype is medium-sized. V is TRBV5-4 and J is TRBJ2-1, with D perhaps matching TRBD1 (6 bases). CDR1 is SGHNT and CDR2 is YYREEE in the germline V gene (reference sequence). The CDR3 length is 17 residues. V was cut by 6 bases and J by 8 bases, with 27 bases left in between. The CDR3 is CASTRGGTGRAADEQFF. CDR3 nucleotide sequence: TGTGCCAGCACCCGTGGGGGCACCGGCCGCGCAGCCGATGAGCAGTTCTTC.

This clonotype was observed at least ten times. The chain links TRBV7-9 to TRBJ2-2, with D maybe TRBD1 (5 bases). The V end was cut by 2 bases, the J end by 1 base, with 8 bases between. Germline V lookup: CDR1 SEHNR, CDR2 FQNEAQ (reference sequence). This CDR3 has 15 residues. Here the CDR3 reads CASSLKGRNTGELFF. The CDR3 DNA is TGTGCCAGCAGCTTAAAGGGGCGGAACACCGGGGAGCTGTTTTTT.

Regarding this clonotype: One end of the junction fails to match germline, which may point to a read error. The chain couples TRBV11-1 to TRBJ2-1, with 7 bases fitting TRBD2. The CDR3 sequence is 17 residues long. The V gene's germline CDR1 is SGHAT and CDR2 FQDESV (reference sequence). In DNA form, the CDR3 reads TGTGCCAGGAGCATGGGACTAACGGGAGAAGTTGACAACGAGCAGTTCTTC. It codes for CARSMGLTGEVDNEQFF.

With respect to this clonotype: A much larger clone sits a single nucleotide away, making a read error possible. This rearrangement joins TRBV7-8 to TRBJ2-3, with a tentative D call TRBD2 (7 bases). CDR3 length: 19 amino acids. CDR1 is SGHVS and CDR2 is FQNEAQ in the germline V gene. Trimming removed 0 bases at V and 6 bases at J, with 25 bases between. This CDR3 is CASSLAARARGRAADTQYF. CDR3 bases: TGTGCCAGCAGCTTAGCGGCCCGGGCTAGGGGGAGGGCCGCGGATACGCAGTATTTT. Together with reference TRBV7-8 and TRBJ2-3, the CDR3 gives the full variable domain: GAGVSQSPRYKVAKRGQDVALRCDPISGHVSLFWYQQALGQGPEFLTYFQNEAQLDKSGLPSDRFFAERPEGSVSTLKIQRTQQEDSAVYLCASSLAARARGRAADTQYFGPGTRLTVL.

Of note for this clonotype: This is likely a read error, given that the CDR3 carries no conserved phenylalanine or tryptophan at its end. The V call is TRBV11-2, the J call TRBJ2-7; 7 bases agree with TRBD2. The CDR3 is 15 amino acids. Looked up from germline, CDR1 is SGHAT and CDR2 is FQNNGV. Trimming cost V 0 bases and J 4 bases; bases outside gene matches: 6. The chain's CDR3 is CASSLDWDYTYEQYI. CDR3 in DNA: TGTGCCAGCAGCTTAGACTGGGACTACACTTACGAGCAGTACATC.

A word on this clonotype: Given a much more abundant clone one base away, this may be a read error. This chain uses TRBV5-1 with TRBJ2-7; the D is unclear. V lost 1 base and J 6 bases, leaving 11 bases between the germline ends. Per germline, CDR1 SGHRS and CDR2 YFSETQ. CDR3 length equals 13 residues. DNA for the CDR3: TGCGCCAGCAGCTTGACAGTGGCTGGCGAGCAGTACTTC. It yields the protein CASSLTVAGEQYF.

This clonotype was seen once. Mismatch with germline at one junction end may stem from a read error. V and J are TRBV29-1 and TRBJ2-1; the match to TRBD1 covers 10 bases. This CDR3 is built from 14 residues. Germline-derived CDR1 and CDR2 are SQVTM and ANQGSEA. The DNA for the CDR3 is TGCAGCGGATTACCGGGACAGGGGATGGATGAGCAATTCTTC. Its protein product is CSGLPGQGMDEQFF.

This clonotype was seen repeatedly, ten times or more. This chain uses TRBV6-6 with TRBJ2-7, with D possibly matching TRBD1 (5 bases). The germline V gene has CDR1 MNHNY and CDR2 SVGAGI (reference sequence). This CDR3 contains 14 residues. The V end was cut by 4 bases, the J end by 3 bases, with 13 bases between. CDR3 sequence: CASSLTAGNYEQYF. CDR3 nucleotide sequence: TGTGCCAGCAGTTTGACTGCAGGGAACTACGAGCAGTACTTC.

The J gene is TRBJ2-7, the V gene TRBV11-2; no definite D call. Germline V gives CDR1 SGHAT, CDR2 FQNNGV. Deletions cut 5 bases from V and 4 bases from J, with 18 bases between. The CDR3 totals 15 residues. In DNA form, the CDR3 reads TGTGCCAGCAGCCTGGCTGCGTCTAACTCTTACGAGCAGTACTTC. Its translation is CASSLAASNSYEQYF.

Only a few counts were recorded for this clonotype. This CDR3 reads CAISESGLAGPNTGELFF. In nucleotides, the CDR3 is TGTGCCATCAGTGAGTCCGGACTAGCGGGTCCCAACACCGGGGAGCTGTTTTTT. V is TRBV10-3 and J is TRBJ2-2; TRBD2 matches 11 bases. The CDR3 is 18 residues long. Germline trimming cut 0 bases from V and 2 bases from J; bases unmatched to any gene: 5. Germline assignment: CDR1 ENHRY and CDR2 SYGVKD.

This chain links TRBV9 with TRBJ2-1; 7 bases match TRBD2. Germline V gene lookup returns CDR1 SGDLS and CDR2 YYNGEE. V trimming: 6 bases; J trimming: 5 bases; junction bases outside the gene matches: 14. The CDR3 extends over 16 amino acids. The CDR3 here is CASNPLRLAGNNEQFF. CDR3 DNA sequence: TGTGCCAGCAACCCACTACGACTAGCCGGGAACAATGAGCAGTTCTTC.

V is TRBV11-2 and J is TRBJ2-1; 14 bases match TRBD2. This CDR3 contains 16 residues. From germline, CDR1 is SGHAT and CDR2 FQNNGV. V trimming: 3 bases; J trimming: 16 bases; junction bases outside the gene matches: 14. In DNA form, the CDR3 reads TGTGCCAGCAGCTTCTCTTCGACTAGCGGGAGGGGAAGCGGATTCTTC. Amino acid sequence: CASSFSSTSGRGSGFF.

The gene calls are TRBV6-2 or TRBV6-3 and TRBJ2-2; unclear D gene. This CDR3 contains 14 residues. V lost 6 bases and J 2 bases, leaving 10 bases between the germline ends. The V gene's germline CDR1 is MNHEY and CDR2 SVGEGT. The CDR3 DNA reads TGTGCCAGCAGCAAGATGGCCAACACCGGGGAGCTGTTTTTT. Residues: CASSKMANTGELFF.

In regard to this clonotype: In this CDR3 the conserved last residue, phenylalanine or tryptophan, is missing, so a read error is likely. The chain has TRBV6-5 and TRBJ2-6; 8 positions agree with TRBD1. The CDR3 length is 18 residues. Germline V gene sequence: CDR1 MNHEY, CDR2 SVGAGI. The CDR3 sequence is CASSLWTGMKVGANVLTL. The CDR3 DNA reads as TGTGCCAGCAGTCTTTGGACAGGGATGAAAGTTGGGGCCAATGTCCTGACTCTC.

This clonotype was counted at least ten times. The V and J genes are TRBV6-5 and TRBJ1-2, with D maybe TRBD1 (6 bases). The CDR3 contains 13 residues. With 5 bases removed from V and 4 bases from J, the gap between germline ends came to 11 bases. Germline V gives CDR1 MNHEY, CDR2 SVGAGI. CDR3 sequence reads: CASSRGGGYGYTF. CDR3 nucleotide sequence: TGTGCCAGCAGTAGGGGGGGAGGCTATGGCTACACCTTC.

As regards this clonotype: One junction end does not reproduce the germline sequence, and a read error may be involved. V is TRBV6-5 and J is TRBJ2-7, with 9 bases matching TRBD1. The germline CDR1 and CDR2 sequences are MNHEY and SVGAGI. There are 15 residues in the CDR3. The DNA for the CDR3 is TGTGCCAGCAGTCCGGGACAGGGCTCCTCCCACGAGCAGTACTTC. This sequence encodes CASSPGQGSSHEQYF.

To note about this clonotype: This may stem from a read error, because a much larger clone lies one nucleotide away. This sequence joins TRBV7-8 and TRBJ1-3; D call uncertain. Germline CDR1 SGHVS, CDR2 FQNEAQ. CDR3 length: 15 residues. Between the trimmed V and J ends, which lost 5 bases and 8 bases, there was a span of 19 bases. The CDR3 bases are TGTGCCAGCAGCACGACCTCCAGGCCTTCGGACACCATATATTTT. Translation gives CASSTTSRPSDTIYF.

This clonotype is termed medium-sized. The rearrangement links TRBV11-2 to TRBJ2-3; 8 bases line up with TRBD2. Germline CDR1 is SGHAT and CDR2 is FQNNGV. Trimming at V came to 5 bases and at J to 6 bases, leaving 10 bases not matched to a gene. This CDR3 is built from 15 residues. The CDR3 is CASSHTSGFEDTQYF. The CDR3, as DNA: TGTGCCAGCAGCCACACTAGCGGCTTCGAGGATACGCAGTATTTT. Looking up the rest from reference TRBV11-2 and TRBJ2-3 gives the full variable domain: EAGVAQSPRYKIIEKRQSVAFWCNPISGHATLYWYQQILGQGPKLLIQFQNNGVVDDSQLPKDRFSAERLKGVDSTLKIQPAKLEDSAVYLCASSHTSGFEDTQYFGPGTRLTVL.

A word on this clonotype: One junction end does not reproduce the germline sequence, and a read error may be involved. This chain uses TRBV11-2 with TRBJ2-2; a weak D match, TRBD2 (6 bases). CDR3 length: 15 amino acids. The germline V gene encodes CDR1 SGHAT and CDR2 FQNNGV. The CDR3 protein is CASSLLRADAREPFF. CDR3 nucleotides: TGTGCCAGCAGCTTACTCAGGGCGGACGCCCGGGAGCCGTTTTTT.